The 31 T cell receptor beta chains below come from one sample, sequenced in a study of T-cell reconstitution after alpha-beta-depleted transplantation in children. Unique molecular identifiers were used to barcode this TCRbeta library. TCRdb recomputed calls from the PCR reads with MiXCR, one row per CDR3 protein. Found here are a few hundred thousand distinct CDR3 sequences, 9% to 10% of them singletons; the top ten hold around 5%. Sequenced material: PBMCs from the stem cell graft donor, taken from the stem cell graft. These receptor sequences come from a human donor who donated a stem cell graft to a child with SCID.

Worth noting for this clonotype: A much larger clone lies a single base off, so this may be a read error. The genes are TRBV29-1 and TRBJ1-5; weak D call: TRBD1 (5 bases). V lost 4 bases and J lost 5, with 15 bases in between. There are 14 residues in the CDR3. CDR1 and CDR2 from the germline V gene are SQVTM and ANQGSEA. CDR3 in amino acids: CSVGGTCRDQPQHF. As DNA, the CDR3 is TGCAGCGTTGGAGGTACATGCAGGGATCAGCCCCAGCATTTT.

This clonotype was seen ten or more times. The genes are TRBV5-1 and TRBJ1-1; TRBD1 is a possible D gene (5 bases). Germline V gives CDR1 SGHRS, CDR2 YFSETQ. The CDR3 covers 13 residues. Trimming removed 5 bases from V and 5 bases from J, with 13 bases in between. CDR3 in DNA: TGCGCCAGCAGTCGGGGGTCGGAGACTGAAGCTTTCTTT. Protein product: CASSRGSETEAFF.

There are many counts of this clonotype. The chain uses TRBV20-1 and TRBJ2-5; D is uncertain. Germline V lookup: CDR1 DFQATT, CDR2 SNEGSKA (reference sequence). V lost 2 bases and J lost 1, with 11 bases in between. This CDR3 spans 14 amino acids. CDR3 DNA sequence: TGCAGTGCTAGATACACGTACCTCCAAGAGACCCAGTACTTC. Translating it yields CSARYTYLQETQYF.

This clonotype has a count of ten or more. The chain uses TRBV2 and TRBJ2-1, with 7 bases fitting TRBD1. V lost 6 bases and J lost 4; bases outside the gene matches: 6. Germline lookup yields CDR1 SNHLY and CDR2 FYNNEI. There are 14 residues in the CDR3. The CDR3 reads CASRDRDRYNEQFF. For the CDR3, the DNA is TGTGCCAGCAGAGACCGGGACAGATACAATGAGCAGTTCTTC.

The sample holds many counts of this clonotype. The chain uses TRBV12-3 or TRBV12-4 and TRBJ2-3; D ambiguous. V lost 3 bases and J 3 bases, leaving 7 bases between the germline ends. The CDR3 covers 13 residues. The CDR3 nucleotides read TGTGCCAGCAGTTTTATCCGAACAGATACGCAGTATTTT. Residues: CASSFIRTDTQYF.

This clonotype was observed at least ten times. The chain recombines TRBV20-1 with TRBJ2-7, with 7 nucleotides matching TRBD1. Germline CDR1 reads DFQATT; CDR2 reads SNEGSKA (reference sequence). The junction had 13 bases not matched to a gene; V was cut back by 5 bases and J by 0 bases. CDR3 length equals 16 residues. CDR3 sequence: CSASPPDRAPSYEQYF. Written as DNA, the CDR3 is TGCAGTGCTTCCCCCCCAGACAGGGCCCCCTCCTACGAGCAGTACTTC.

There are many counts of this clonotype. The V gene is TRBV5-1, the J gene TRBJ1-1; D is uncertain. Trimming stripped 4 bases from V and 1 base from J, with 11 bases between. The CDR3 is 14 residues long. CDR1 is SGHRS and CDR2 is YFSETQ in the germline V gene. The CDR3 loop is CASSRGPGNTEAFF. The CDR3 DNA reads TGCGCCAGCAGCAGAGGGCCAGGGAACACTGAAGCTTTCTTT.

This clonotype was seen ten or more times. The chain joins TRBV5-1 to TRBJ1-1, with D possibly matching TRBD1 (5 bases). The CDR3 is made up of 16 amino acids. V was trimmed by 3 bases and J by 0 bases, leaving 15 bases between them. Germline values: CDR1 SGHRS, CDR2 YFSETQ. The CDR3: CASSYAEVRVNTEAFF. CDR3 nucleotide sequence: TGCGCCAGCAGCTATGCGGAGGTCAGGGTGAACACTGAAGCTTTCTTT.

This clonotype was found many times. This rearrangement joins TRBV5-1 to TRBJ2-5, with 8 bases identical to TRBD2. The CDR3 consists of 15 residues. J lost 2 bases, V lost 3 bases, and 6 bases had no gene match. Germline CDR1 SGHRS, CDR2 YFSETQ. CDR3 sequence: CASSSLAGSQETQYF. CDR3 nucleotides: TGCGCCAGCAGCTCCTTAGCGGGGTCACAAGAGACCCAGTACTTC. The whole variable domain, remainder taken from reference TRBV5-1 and TRBJ2-5, is KAGVTQTPRYLIKTRGQQVTLSCSPISGHRSVSWYQQTPGQGLQFLFEYFSETQRNKGNFPGRFSGRQFSNSRSEMNVSTLELGDSALYLCASSSLAGSQETQYFGPGTRLLVL.

This clonotype was seen ten or more times. The CDR3 is CSARSAGGSYNEQFF. In nucleotides, the CDR3 is TGCAGTGCTAGGTCCGCGGGGGGCTCCTACAATGAGCAGTTCTTC. This chain links TRBV20-1 with TRBJ2-1, with 8 bases that match TRBD2. The V gene end was trimmed by 3 bases and the J gene end by 0 bases; junction bases not matched to a gene: 4. The CDR3 contains 15 residues. Looked up from germline, CDR1 is DFQATT and CDR2 is SNEGSKA (reference sequence).

This clonotype was counted ten times or more. The V call is TRBV5-1, the J call TRBJ1-1, with D uncertain. Germline CDR1 reads SGHRS; CDR2 reads YFSETQ. The germline V and J ends were trimmed by 0 bases and 6 bases, with 9 bases remaining between them. This CDR3 is built from 13 residues. CDR3 bases: TGCGCCAGCAGCTTGGGGGTAAACTCTGAAGCTTTCTTT. Protein product: CASSLGVNSEAFF.

A few counts support this clonotype. This chain links TRBV7-2 with TRBJ2-5; D not resolved. The CDR3 is made up of 12 amino acids. Germline V gives CDR1 SGHTA, CDR2 FQGNSA. V lost 4 bases and J 5 bases, leaving 8 bases between the germline ends. The CDR3 here is CASSSYGETQYF. The DNA for the CDR3 is TGTGCCAGCAGCTCCTACGGGGAGACCCAGTACTTC.

This clonotype occurred many times. The chain employs TRBV28 and TRBJ2-7; 9 bases map to TRBD1. The CDR3 is 15 residues long. V shed 2 bases and J 5 bases; nucleotides not matched to a gene: 7. From germline, CDR1 is MDHEN and CDR2 SYDVKM. CDR3 sequence reads: CASSLGGQGNHEQYF. In nucleotides, the CDR3 is TGTGCCAGCAGTTTAGGGGGACAGGGAAACCACGAGCAGTACTTC.

In its sample, this clonotype was seen many times. This chain connects TRBV5-1 to TRBJ2-2; D ambiguous. Germline CDR1 reads SGHRS; CDR2 reads YFSETQ. Trimming took 2 bases from V and 1 from J, leaving 15 bases between them. The CDR3 is 17 amino acids. The CDR3 protein is CASSLQHYQRNTGELFF. The DNA of the CDR3 is TGCGCCAGCAGCTTACAACATTACCAAAGGAACACCGGGGAGCTGTTTTTT.

This clonotype was observed a handful of times. This chain connects TRBV4-1 to TRBJ2-1, with D hard to call. This CDR3 region has 14 residues. Trimming left V 1 base short and J 6 bases short, with 10 bases between. The germline V gene has CDR1 MGHRA and CDR2 YSYEKL. The CDR3 sequence is CASSQAGWGNEQFF. The DNA for the CDR3 is TGCGCCAGCAGCCAAGCAGGATGGGGCAATGAGCAGTTCTTC.

The V and J genes are TRBV20-1 and TRBJ2-5, with D possibly TRBD2 on 6 matching bases. CDR3 length: 15 residues. Looked up from germline, CDR1 is DFQATT and CDR2 is SNEGSKA (reference sequence). V lost 2 bases and J 5 bases, leaving 18 bases between the germline ends. The CDR3 sequence: CSARPGLGAGETQYF. CDR3 coding DNA: TGCAGTGCTAGACCGGGACTCGGGGCGGGGGAGACCCAGTACTTC.

This clonotype was recorded at least ten times. The chain uses TRBV7-9 and TRBJ2-3, with 8 bases aligning to TRBD2. Per germline, CDR1 SEHNR and CDR2 FQNEAQ (reference sequence). This CDR3 has 16 amino acids. The V and J ends lost 0 bases and 3 bases, in that order; junction bases with no gene match: 5. In nucleotides, the CDR3 is TGTGCCAGCAGCTTAGCGGCGGGGGGCTGGACAGATACGCAGTATTTT. This codes for CASSLAAGGWTDTQYF.

Many counts were recorded for this clonotype. CDR3 bases: TGTGCCAGCAGCTTAATAGCGGGGGGGTACAATGAGCAGTTCTTC. Translated: CASSLIAGGYNEQFF. The chain combines TRBV7-2 with TRBJ2-1; TRBD2 matches at 11 bases. CDR3 length equals 15 residues. With V trimmed by 2 bases and J by 4 bases, 1 base remained unmatched. The V gene's germline CDR1 is SGHTA and CDR2 FQGNSA.

This clonotype was counted ten times or more. The chain joins TRBV5-1 to TRBJ2-7; 7 nucleotides match TRBD1. V lost 0 bases and J lost 3; bases outside the gene matches: 0. The CDR3 length is 13 residues. The germline gives CDR1 SGHRS, CDR2 YFSETQ. The CDR3 loop reads CASSLDRGYEQYF. The CDR3 coding sequence is TGCGCCAGCAGCTTGGACAGGGGCTACGAGCAGTACTTC. Supplemented by reference TRBV5-1 and TRBJ2-7, the full variable domain reads KAGVTQTPRYLIKTRGQQVTLSCSPISGHRSVSWYQQTPGQGLQFLFEYFSETQRNKGNFPGRFSGRQFSNSRSEMNVSTLELGDSALYLCASSLDRGYEQYFGPGTRLTVT.

This clonotype was observed at least ten times. The chain couples TRBV6-2 or TRBV6-3 to TRBJ1-5; D is perhaps TRBD1 (5 bases). Trimming shortened V by 5 bases and J by 0 bases, and 26 bases separated the two germline ends. Germline CDR1 MNHEY, CDR2 SVGEGT. This CDR3 contains 20 residues. The CDR3 loop is CASSTISPLGTSISNQPQHF. CDR3 bases: TGTGCCAGCAGTACCATTTCGCCCCTCGGGACCTCAATTAGCAATCAGCCCCAGCATTTT.

This clonotype has a count of ten or more. The chain couples TRBV6-1 to TRBJ1-2; D not certain. CDR1 MNHNS and CDR2 SASEGT come from the germline V gene. This CDR3 is built from 16 residues. Between the trimmed V and J ends, which lost 7 bases and 5 bases, there was a span of 23 bases. The CDR3 DNA reads as TGTGCCAGCACCTCCTCACTGAGACATTCCCTTTATGGCTACACCTTC. This codes for CASTSSLRHSLYGYTF.

This clonotype was found many times. The chain joins TRBV20-1 to TRBJ2-5; no clear D gene. CDR3 length equals 11 residues. V lost 3 bases to trimming and J lost 5 bases, with 7 bases between them. Germline CDR1 is DFQATT and CDR2 is SNEGSKA (reference sequence). Here the CDR3 DNA reads TGCAGTGCTAGGGGTGGGGAGACCCAGTACTTC. It specifies CSARGGETQYF.

This clonotype was counted at least ten times. The chain is built from TRBV10-1 and TRBJ1-1; D is possibly TRBD1 (5 bases). CDR3 length equals 13 residues. V gave up 4 bases and J gave up 4 bases, with 10 bases separating them. Looked up from germline, CDR1 is WNHNN and CDR2 is SYGVQD (reference sequence). The CDR3 sequence is CASSAMGVTEAFF. Written as DNA, the CDR3 is TGCGCCAGCAGTGCGATGGGGGTCACTGAAGCTTTCTTT.

CDR3 coding DNA: TGTGCCAGCAGCCCCGCGAGGGGACCTAGCACAGATACGCAGTATTTT. Protein: CASSPARGPSTDTQYF. The chain combines TRBV5-6 with TRBJ2-3; D tentatively reads TRBD1 or TRBD2 (5 bases each). This CDR3 is 16 amino acids long. Trimming took 4 bases from V and 0 from J, leaving 15 bases between them. Germline values: CDR1 SGHDT, CDR2 YYEEEE.

In its sample, this clonotype was seen many times. The chain is built from TRBV5-1 and TRBJ1-4; D not certain. Deletions cut 0 bases from V and 8 bases from J, with 20 bases between. The CDR3 is 17 amino acids. CDR1 and CDR2 (germline): SGHRS, YFSETQ. The CDR3 region has the DNA TGCGCCAGCAGCTTGGACCCGGGAAGTCAAGGTGGAGAAAAACTGTTTTTT. This translates into CASSLDPGSQGGEKLFF.

In its sample, this clonotype was seen once. V and J are TRBV18 and TRBJ2-7; the D gene is possibly TRBD2 (5 bases). The V and J ends lost 4 bases and 1 base respectively, with 17 bases between them. Germline V CDR1 and CDR2: KGHSH, LQKENI. The CDR3 loop spans 16 amino acids. As DNA, the CDR3 is TGTGCCAGCTCACTCCGGGGTGGGGATAGATCCTACGAGCAGTACTTC. Translation gives CASSLRGGDRSYEQYF.

On this clonotype itself: This may be a read error: a much more frequent sequence differs by one nucleotide. This chain links TRBV20-1 with TRBJ2-7; D is undetermined. The V gene's germline CDR1 is DFQATT and CDR2 SNEGSKA (reference sequence). This CDR3 is built from 14 residues. CDR3 bases: TGCAGTGCTAGAGCCCCCGACACCACCTACGAGCAGTCCTTC. It is translated as CSARAPDTTYEQSF.

This clonotype was counted at least ten times. J is TRBJ2-5 and V is TRBV29-1; D might be TRBD1 or TRBD2, each matching 7 bases. The V and J ends lost 6 bases and 2 bases respectively, with 13 bases between them. CDR1 SQVTM and CDR2 ANQGSEA come from the germline V gene. The CDR3 runs 13 residues. The chain's CDR3 is CSVGAGQQETQYF. Written as DNA, the CDR3 is TGCAGCGTCGGAGCGGGACAGCAAGAGACCCAGTACTTC.

This clonotype has a count of ten or more. This rearrangement joins TRBV20-1 to TRBJ2-5; 7 bases are a match to TRBD2. Germline V gene sequence: CDR1 DFQATT, CDR2 SNEGSKA (reference sequence). The CDR3 extends over 12 amino acids. V lost 4 bases to trimming and J lost 3 bases; unmatched junction nucleotides: 2. CDR3 in DNA: TGCAGTGCTATGGCGGGGGAAGAGACCCAGTACTTC. It encodes CSAMAGEETQYF.

This clonotype has a count of ten or more. The V call is TRBV5-1, the J call TRBJ2-3, with a possible D match to TRBD1 (6 bases). The CDR3 has 15 residues. Germline V CDR1 and CDR2: SGHRS, YFSETQ. V shed 0 bases and J shed 2 bases, with 10 bases lying between them. CDR3 DNA sequence: TGCGCCAGCAGCTTGGCCCAGGGGATCACAGATACGCAGTATTTT. Its protein is CASSLAQGITDTQYF.

This clonotype was detected many times. The gene calls are TRBV25-1 and TRBJ2-3, with 9 bases identical to TRBD1. The V gene's germline CDR1 is MGHDK and CDR2 SYGVNS. The CDR3 covers 17 residues. V dropped 0 bases and J dropped 5; count of bases not matched to a gene: 9. CDR3 loop: CASSEYVTGQGGDTQYF. The CDR3 DNA reads TGTGCCAGCAGTGAATACGTTACGGGACAGGGTGGAGATACGCAGTATTTT.